Described below is a single TCR beta chain sequence and its context. What it recognizes is unknown. This sample is drawn from a study of PD-1 blockade in classical Hodgkin lymphoma. Whole-study results and caveats: Lower baseline TCR diversity was reported for newly diagnosed patients than for healthy donors. Still unresolved is the cause of the repertoire differences, which may be disease activity or prior therapy. Later analyses included only patients treated at least 1 year post-ASCT.

CDR3 length equals 15 residues. The germline gives CDR1 MRHNA, CDR2 SNTAGT. The junction had 9 bases not matched to a gene; V was cut back by 5 bases and J by 5 bases. Each patient experienced a relapse that followed autologous stem cell transplantation, and brentuximab vedotin exposure varied. Some clones are missing from TCRdb's copy, which holds only in-frame ones; the method was immunoSEQ multiplex PCR. The sample carries 37,000 or so clones, 80% to 90% recorded once. The receptor was derived from a human donor with classical Hodgkin lymphoma. V is TRBV6-4 and J is TRBJ2-1; 7 bases line up with TRBD1. Sequencing was performed on peripheral blood mononuclear cells (PBMCs), taken before the second cycle of nivolumab. CDR3 nucleotide sequence: TGTGCCAGCAGTTTAAAGGGGACAGAGAACAATGAGCAGTTCTTC. It yields the protein CASSLKGTENNEQFF.